The 27 T cell receptor beta chains below come from one sample, sequenced in a study of blood T cell repertoires in COVID-19. Sequencing was performed with immunoSEQ multiplex PCR; in TCRdb, only in-frame clones are kept and a portion is missing. In the table there are about 320,000 clones, around four fifths of which are singletons. The sequenced sample was peripheral blood. Receptor source: a woman aged 50 to 60 with acute or convalescent COVID-19.

The V and J genes are TRBV2 and TRBJ2-6, with D hard to call. The CDR3 is 15 amino acids. Germline V CDR1 and CDR2: SNHLY, FYNNEI. Trimming took 4 bases from V and 4 from J, leaving 11 bases between them. The CDR3 protein is CASSAITQGANVLTF. Here the CDR3 DNA reads TGTGCCAGCAGTGCGATAACCCAGGGGGCCAACGTCCTGACTTTC.

This clone occurred once. The rearrangement uses TRBV18 and TRBJ2-5; tentatively, D is TRBD1 (6 bases). V lost 4 bases and J lost 5, with 14 bases in between. CDR3 length: 14 amino acids. Germline V gives CDR1 KGHSH, CDR2 LQKENI. The CDR3 bases are TGTGCCAGCTCACAGGACAGTCGCAGCGAGACCCAGTACTTC. As protein: CASSQDSRSETQYF.

Remarks on this clone: Other DNA sequences in this specimen translate into the identical CDR3. The J gene is TRBJ2-6, the V gene TRBV19, with D tentatively TRBD2 (6 bases). The CDR3 is 15 residues long. From germline, CDR1 is LNHDA and CDR2 SQIVND (reference sequence). V lost 4 bases and J 4 bases, leaving 11 bases between the germline ends. The CDR3 coding sequence is TGTGCCAGTAGTACTGGGGGGTCAGGGGCCAACGTCCTGACTTTC. Translated, it gives CASSTGGSGANVLTF.

The rearrangement links TRBV5-1 to TRBJ1-2; TRBD1 matches 12 bases. V gave up 9 bases and J gave up 5 bases; unmatched junction bases: 5. The CDR3 is 13 amino acids. Germline loops: CDR1 SGHRS, CDR2 YFSETQ. This CDR3 is CATGQGAWYGYTF. DNA of the CDR3: TGCGCCACGGGACAGGGGGCCTGGTATGGCTACACCTTC. The full variable domain, with the rest looked up from reference TRBV5-1 and TRBJ1-2, is KAGVTQTPRYLIKTRGQQVTLSCSPISGHRSVSWYQQTPGQGLQFLFEYFSETQRNKGNFPGRFSGRQFSNSRSEMNVSTLELGDSALYLCATGQGAWYGYTFGSGTRLTVV.

V is TRBV5-1 and J is TRBJ1-1; D may be TRBD1 (6 bases). Germline assignment: CDR1 SGHRS and CDR2 YFSETQ. This CDR3 has 15 amino acids. Trimming left V 4 bases short and J 1 base short, with 14 bases between. As DNA, the CDR3 is TGCGCCAGCAGCCCCCAGGGGTCAGAGAACACTGAAGCTTTCTTT. Protein sequence: CASSPQGSENTEAFF.

The chain employs TRBV5-4 and TRBJ2-1, with a possible D match to TRBD1 (6 bases). This CDR3 is built from 14 residues. The germline V and J ends were trimmed by 0 bases and 8 bases, with 12 bases remaining between them. The V gene's germline CDR1 is SGHNT and CDR2 YYREEE (reference sequence). In nucleotides, the CDR3 is TGTGCCAGCAGCTTGGCAAGGGACAAGTATGAGCAGTTCTTC. Encoded protein: CASSLARDKYEQFF. The entire variable domain, with the rest obtained from reference TRBV5-4 and TRBJ2-1, is as follows: ETGVTQSPTHLIKTRGQQVTLRCSSQSGHNTVSWYQQALGQGPQFIFQYYREEENGRGNFPPRFSGLQFPNYSSELNVNALELDDSALYLCASSLARDKYEQFFGPGTRLTVL.

Here the CDR3 DNA reads TGCGCCAGCAGCCAAGGCGCAGGGGGTACTGAAGCTTTCTTT. Translating gives CASSQGAGGTEAFF. This sequence joins TRBV4-1 and TRBJ1-1, with TRBD1 matching 7 bases. CDR3 length: 14 amino acids. In germline, CDR1 is MGHRA, CDR2 YSYEKL. V shed 1 base, J shed 5 bases, and the junction held 4 bases outside the gene matches.

This clone has only a few counts. The chain couples TRBV6-2 or TRBV6-3 to TRBJ1-2, with D possibly TRBD1 on 6 matching bases. Germline-derived CDR1 and CDR2 are MNHEY and SVGEGT. With 3 bases removed from V and 7 bases from J, the gap between germline ends came to 15 bases. The CDR3 has 14 residues. In DNA, the CDR3 is TGTGCCAGCAGTTATGCGACATACAGGGTTGGCTACACCTTC. Translated: CASSYATYRVGYTF.

V gene TRBV11-2 combines with J gene TRBJ1-6; tentatively, D is TRBD1 (5 bases). Germline CDR1 is SGHAT and CDR2 is FQNNGV. CDR3 size: 13 residues. V lost 6 bases, J lost 10 bases, and 13 bases lay in between. The CDR3 loop is CASSFQGYSPLHF. DNA of the CDR3: TGTGCCAGCAGTTTTCAGGGATACTCACCCCTCCACTTT.

The CDR3, as DNA: TGCGCCAGCAGCTTGGAACTAGCGTTGGATACGCAGTATTTT. Residues: CASSLELALDTQYF. The V and J genes are TRBV5-1 and TRBJ2-3; 7 bases match TRBD2. Germline V CDR1 and CDR2: SGHRS, YFSETQ. The CDR3 loop spans 14 amino acids. The ends lost 0 bases at V and 6 bases at J; junction bases unmatched: 4.

The chain combines TRBV5-4 with TRBJ2-3, with TRBD2 identical over 7 bases. The length of the CDR3 is 15 residues. CDR1 is SGHNT and CDR2 is YYREEE in the germline V gene (reference sequence). With V trimmed by 2 bases and J by 2 bases, 5 bases remained unmatched. The CDR3: CASSFKGGLTDTQYF. For the CDR3, the DNA is TGTGCCAGCAGCTTTAAGGGAGGGCTCACAGATACGCAGTATTTT. The full variable domain, completed using reference TRBV5-4 and TRBJ2-3, is ETGVTQSPTHLIKTRGQQVTLRCSSQSGHNTVSWYQQALGQGPQFIFQYYREEENGRGNFPPRFSGLQFPNYSSELNVNALELDDSALYLCASSFKGGLTDTQYFGPGTRLTVL.

The chain is built from TRBV29-1 and TRBJ1-2; TRBD1 is a possible D gene (6 bases). The V gene's germline CDR1 is SQVTM and CDR2 ANQGSEA. The CDR3 is 12 amino acids. The V gene lost 2 bases and the J gene lost 6 bases, with 10 bases spanning the gap. CDR3: CSVEWQGNGYTF. In nucleotides, the CDR3 is TGCAGCGTTGAATGGCAGGGGAATGGCTACACCTTC.

This sequence joins TRBV10-3 and TRBJ1-1, with 7 bases lining up with TRBD1. V lost 10 bases and J lost 0; bases outside the gene matches: 5. Germline CDR1 and CDR2: ENHRY and SYGVKD. CDR3 size: 13 residues. CDR3 bases: TGTGCCACCCTGACAGGGATGAACACTGAAGCTTTCTTT. This sequence encodes CATLTGMNTEAFF.

V and J are TRBV5-1 and TRBJ2-3; the D gene is possibly TRBD2 (6 bases). The CDR3 totals 14 residues. CDR1 and CDR2 from the germline V gene are SGHRS and YFSETQ. V was shortened by 4 bases and J by 6 bases, with 15 bases between the two germline ends. CDR3 residues: CASSTSGVKDTQYF. As DNA, the CDR3 is TGCGCCAGCAGCACATCGGGAGTCAAGGATACGCAGTATTTT.

This clone was observed a handful of times. V and J are TRBV2 and TRBJ2-7; perhaps TRBD2 as D (6 bases). CDR3 length: 14 amino acids. Per the germline V gene, CDR1 is SNHLY and CDR2 is FYNNEI. The V and J ends lost 7 bases and 6 bases respectively, with 19 bases between them. The DNA of the CDR3 is TGTGCCAGCAATTTTGCAGGGAGGTTGAGCGAGCAGTACGTC. Amino acids: CASNFAGRLSEQYV.

V usage is TRBV21-1 and J usage is TRBJ1-5; TRBD1 is the table's D call, not checked against the DNA. TRBV21-1 has pseudogene status. CDR3 length equals 20 residues. In DNA, the CDR3 is TGTGCCAGCAGCGGGCGGCCGGGACAGGGCACGTTAGGGAGCAATCAGCCCCAGCATTTT. Protein product: CASSGRPGQGTLGSNQPQHF.

This chain uses TRBV11-1 with TRBJ1-2; TRBD1 is a possible D gene (5 bases). Trimming cost V 6 bases and J 0 bases, with 8 bases left between them. CDR1 is SGHAT, CDR2 FQDESV, per germline (reference sequence). The CDR3 has 13 amino acids. This CDR3 reads CASSRQSNYGYTF. In nucleotides, the CDR3 is TGTGCCAGCAGTCGACAGTCTAACTATGGCTACACCTTC.

This clone was picked up a small number of times. The CDR3 DNA reads as TGTGCCAGCAGCCACCGAGCGGGAGGCCCCAACAATGAGCAGTTCTTC. This gives the protein CASSHRAGGPNNEQFF. J is TRBJ2-1 and V is TRBV3-1 (or the pseudogene TRBV3-2); 9 bases agree with TRBD2. The germline V gene has CDR1 LGHDT and CDR2 YNNKEL (reference sequence). The trim removed 3 bases at V and 5 bases at J, leaving 8 bases unmatched. The length of the CDR3 is 16 residues.

This rearrangement joins TRBV9 to TRBJ2-2, with D unresolved. Germline V gene lookup returns CDR1 SGDLS and CDR2 YYNGEE. CDR3 length equals 13 residues. Between the trimmed V and J ends, which lost 0 bases and 4 bases, there was a span of 4 bases. The CDR3 loop is CASSVVSTGELFF. The CDR3 coding sequence is TGTGCCAGCAGCGTAGTGAGCACCGGGGAGCTGTTTTTT.

V is TRBV5-1 and J is TRBJ2-5, with a weak D call TRBD1 (6 bases). The germline V and J ends were trimmed by 1 base and 2 bases, with 12 bases remaining between them. The CDR3 totals 15 residues. Germline CDR1 SGHRS, CDR2 YFSETQ. CDR3 region: CASSLSRQGQETQYF. The CDR3, as DNA: TGCGCCAGCAGCTTGAGTCGGCAGGGGCAAGAGACCCAGTACTTC. The entire variable domain, with the rest obtained from reference TRBV5-1 and TRBJ2-5, is as follows: KAGVTQTPRYLIKTRGQQVTLSCSPISGHRSVSWYQQTPGQGLQFLFEYFSETQRNKGNFPGRFSGRQFSNSRSEMNVSTLELGDSALYLCASSLSRQGQETQYFGPGTRLLVL.

The table lists this clone with a few counts. This rearrangement joins TRBV20-1 to TRBJ2-5; unclear D gene. The V and J ends lost 1 base and 14 bases respectively, with 14 bases between them. The CDR3 runs to 11 residues. Germline assignment: CDR1 DFQATT and CDR2 SNEGSKA (reference sequence). The CDR3 DNA reads TGCAGTGCTAGAGTCATTCAGGCCCCCTACTTC. Its protein is CSARVIQAPYF.

The rearrangement links TRBV3-1 (or the pseudogene TRBV3-2) to TRBJ1-1; the D gene is possibly TRBD1 (6 bases). The V and J ends lost 4 bases and 3 bases respectively, with 15 bases between them. Germline CDR1 and CDR2: LGHDT and YNNKEL (reference sequence). There are 15 residues in the CDR3. CDR3 amino acids: CASSPTGTTDTEAFF. In DNA, the CDR3 is TGTGCCAGCAGCCCCACAGGGACGACGGACACTGAAGCTTTCTTT.

This sequence joins TRBV4-1 and TRBJ2-3; 7 bases line up with TRBD2. The CDR3 consists of 15 residues. Per the germline V gene, CDR1 is MGHRA and CDR2 is YSYEKL. V dropped 1 base and J dropped 4; count of bases not matched to a gene: 5. The CDR3 here is CASSQGGRAADTQYF. CDR3 DNA sequence: TGCGCCAGCAGCCAAGGAGGGAGGGCCGCAGATACGCAGTATTTT.

This clone is a singleton in its sample. CDR3 sequence reads: CASSYDRASYGYTF. The DNA for the CDR3 is TGTGCCAGCAGCTACGACAGGGCGAGCTATGGCTACACCTTC. V is TRBV11-1 and J is TRBJ1-2; TRBD1 agrees at 7 bases. The CDR3 covers 14 residues. The V segment lost 4 bases and the J segment 4 bases; nucleotides outside the gene matches: 6. Germline values: CDR1 SGHAT, CDR2 FQDESV (reference sequence). The full variable domain, rest sourced from reference TRBV11-1 and TRBJ1-2, is EAEVAQSPRYKITEKSQAVAFWCDPISGHATLYWYRQILGQGPELLVQFQDESVVDDSQLPKDRFSAERLKGVDSTLKIQPAELGDSAMYLCASSYDRASYGYTFGSGTRLTVV.

CDR3 region: CASSQEASSTTDTQYF. As DNA, the CDR3 is TGTGCCAGCAGCCAAGAGGCATCCTCCACCACAGATACGCAGTATTTT. The chain couples TRBV4-2 to TRBJ2-3; D gene unclear. The V end lost 0 bases, the J end lost 2 bases, and 12 bases lay between the germline ends. This CDR3 comprises 16 residues. Per the germline V gene, CDR1 is LGHNA and CDR2 is YNFKEQ.

The chain joins TRBV2 to TRBJ1-2; D uncertain. Trimming took 6 bases from V and 1 from J, leaving 9 bases between them. The germline CDR1 and CDR2 sequences are SNHLY and FYNNEI. The CDR3 is made up of 13 amino acids. This chain's CDR3 is CASRTRINYGYTF. The CDR3 bases are TGTGCCAGCAGGACTCGGATTAACTATGGCTACACCTTC.

This sequence joins TRBV18 and TRBJ2-7; 8 bases fit TRBD1. The CDR3 consists of 12 residues. Germline-derived CDR1 and CDR2 are KGHSH and LQKENI. Losses at the gene ends were 6 bases for V and 5 bases for J; bases not matched to a gene: 3. In nucleotides, the CDR3 is TGTGCCAGCTCGACAGGGGACGACGAGCAGTACTTC. Protein sequence: CASSTGDDEQYF.